This passage covers 32 T cell receptor beta chains from one sample sequenced in a study of blood T cell repertoires in COVID-19. The method was immunoSEQ multiplex PCR; TCRdb's version includes in-frame clones alone and lacks a portion of them. The repertoire consists of just over 250,000 clones, with about 81% occurring once and the leading ten covering under 4.5%. The sequencing sample was made of PBMCs or T cells enriched from blood (not recorded which). The receptors come from a man aged 25-40 years with acute COVID-19.

The chain carries TRBV7-2 and TRBJ1-1, with no clear D. CDR3 length: 13 amino acids. Germline CDR1 is SGHTA and CDR2 is FQGNSA. Between the trimmed V and J ends, which lost 5 bases and 7 bases, there was a span of 14 bases. CDR3 sequence: CASSLWRNHEAFF. As DNA, the CDR3 is TGTGCCAGCAGCCTCTGGAGGAACCATGAAGCTTTCTTT.

The CDR3 spells CASSLSGSDYGYTF. The DNA of the CDR3 is TGTGCCAGCAGTTTAAGTGGTAGCGACTATGGCTACACCTTC. The rearrangement joins TRBV27 to TRBJ1-2; D is unresolved. Trimming removed 2 bases from V and 3 bases from J, with 10 bases in between. Germline assignment: CDR1 MNHEY and CDR2 SMNVEV (reference sequence). CDR3 length equals 14 residues.

This clone was counted a single time. This chain links TRBV14 with TRBJ1-2; D gene unclear. The CDR3 is made up of 13 amino acids. CDR1 is SGHDN, CDR2 FVKESK, per germline. Deletions cut 2 bases from V and 3 bases from J, with 7 bases between. In DNA form, the CDR3 reads TGTGCCAGCAGCCAAAACACCCACTATGGCTACACCTTC. Residues: CASSQNTHYGYTF.

The rearrangement joins TRBV27 to TRBJ2-1, with D maybe TRBD2 (6 bases). The CDR3 runs 12 residues. Germline CDR1 and CDR2: MNHEY and SMNVEV (reference sequence). The germline V and J ends were trimmed by 4 bases and 9 bases, with 10 bases remaining between them. As DNA, the CDR3 is TGTGCCAGCAGTTCAAAGCGGGCTGAGCAGTTCTTC. Its protein product is CASSSKRAEQFF.

The CDR3 sequence: CASSLALRDNRETQYF. The DNA for the CDR3 is TGTGCCAGCAGCTTAGCGCTAAGGGACAATCGGGAGACCCAGTACTTC. This chain joins TRBV7-2 and TRBJ2-5; TRBD1 is a possible D gene (6 bases). Germline CDR1 reads SGHTA; CDR2 reads FQGNSA. Trimming pared 0 bases from V and 5 bases from J, leaving 16 bases between. The CDR3 is 16 residues long.

The chain carries TRBV7-9 and TRBJ1-4; unclear D gene. This CDR3 has 16 residues. Germline V gene sequence: CDR1 SEHNR, CDR2 FQNEAQ (reference sequence). Between the trimmed V and J ends, which lost 0 bases and 3 bases, there was a span of 11 bases. In nucleotides, the CDR3 is TGTGCCAGCAGCTTAGCGGGTAGCGGGGCTAATGAAAAACTGTTTTTT. Translation gives CASSLAGSGANEKLFF.

V and J are TRBV5-8 and TRBJ2-1; 8 bases map to TRBD2. The J segment lost 10 bases and the V segment lost 1 base, leaving 16 bases of the junction unmatched. This CDR3 has 17 residues. Per the germline V gene, CDR1 is SGHTS and CDR2 is YDEGEE. Here the CDR3 reads CASSLNIMRGALMEQFF. As DNA, the CDR3 is TGTGCCAGCAGCTTGAACATTATGCGGGGGGCCCTCATGGAGCAGTTCTTC.

The chain has TRBV4-1 and TRBJ2-2; 10 positions agree with TRBD1. V lost 1 base, J lost 5 bases, and 4 bases stayed unmatched. The CDR3 covers 16 residues. Looked up from germline, CDR1 is MGHRA and CDR2 is YSYEKL. The CDR3 protein is CASSQAGQGKTGELFF. DNA for the CDR3: TGCGCCAGCAGCCAAGCGGGACAGGGGAAGACCGGGGAGCTGTTTTTT.

The chain couples TRBV20-1 to TRBJ1-3; weak D call: TRBD1 (5 bases). The V gene's germline CDR1 is DFQATT and CDR2 SNEGSKA (reference sequence). V was pared by 6 bases and J by 2 bases, with 17 bases between. This CDR3 is built from 15 residues. DNA for the CDR3: TGCAGTGCCAGTCAATCTGCAGGGACTGGAAACACCATATATTTT. Translation gives CSASQSAGTGNTIYF.

The chain is built from TRBV5-1 and TRBJ2-1; 9 nucleotides agree with TRBD1. The CDR3 is 15 residues long. The V and J ends lost 0 bases and 7 bases, in that order; junction bases with no gene match: 5. Per germline, CDR1 SGHRS and CDR2 YFSETQ. CDR3: CASSLVGTGYNEQFF. DNA for the CDR3: TGCGCCAGCAGCTTGGTTGGGACAGGGTATAATGAGCAGTTCTTC.

The gene calls are TRBV7-2 and TRBJ1-4; no firm D call. The CDR3 consists of 12 residues. Deletions cut 5 bases from V and 8 bases from J, with 9 bases between. Looked up from germline, CDR1 is SGHTA and CDR2 is FQGNSA. The CDR3 DNA reads as TGTGCCAGCAGCCTAAACCGGGAAAAACTGTTTTTT. It yields the protein CASSLNREKLFF.

V is TRBV2 and J is TRBJ1-2; D is possibly TRBD1 (6 bases). The germline V gene has CDR1 SNHLY and CDR2 FYNNEI. Trimming stripped 4 bases from V and 8 bases from J, with 23 bases between. The CDR3 consists of 16 residues. The DNA for the CDR3 is TGTGCCAGCAGTGTTAATTGGGGCGGGGGGCGAGGCGGCTACACCTTC. Its translation is CASSVNWGGGRGGYTF.

The chain recombines TRBV6-6 with TRBJ1-1; TRBD1 agrees at 8 bases. Germline V gives CDR1 MNHNY, CDR2 SVGAGI (reference sequence). This CDR3 region has 12 residues. With 2 bases clipped from V and 7 bases from J, the junction kept 0 bases outside the gene matches. Here the CDR3 reads CASSYGTGEAFF. The DNA of the CDR3 is TGTGCCAGCAGTTACGGGACAGGTGAAGCTTTCTTT.

Concerning this clone: The sample contains more than one DNA sequence encoding this CDR3. The genes are TRBV20-1 and TRBJ1-2; the D is unclear. Germline CDR1 is DFQATT and CDR2 is SNEGSKA (reference sequence). The CDR3 runs 10 residues. CDR3 amino acids: CSARLGGYTF. The CDR3, as DNA: TGCAGCGCCCGCCTAGGAGGCTACACCTTC.

V is TRBV6-4 and J is TRBJ2-5; TRBD1 matches at 12 bases. The CDR3 has 16 amino acids. V shed 2 bases and J 7 bases; nucleotides not matched to a gene: 8. Germline CDR1 is MRHNA and CDR2 is SNTAGT. This CDR3 reads CASSDGRDRGRGTQYF. In DNA, the CDR3 is TGTGCCAGCAGTGACGGTCGGGACAGGGGGCGGGGGACCCAGTACTTC.

The chain combines TRBV7-2 with TRBJ1-3, with D possibly TRBD1 on 5 matching bases. Germline V gene data show CDR1 as SGHTA and CDR2 as FQGNSA. V shed 2 bases and J shed 3 bases, with 14 bases lying between them. This CDR3 is 16 amino acids long. Here the CDR3 DNA reads TGTGCCAGCAGCTTAAACGCGGCGGGGGTTGGAAACACCATATATTTT. Translation gives CASSLNAAGVGNTIYF.

This clone was detected only a few times. The chain is built from TRBV6-5 and TRBJ1-6, with D possibly matching TRBD1 (5 bases). Deletions cut 0 bases from V and 2 bases from J, with 8 bases between. The germline CDR1 and CDR2 sequences are MNHEY and SVGAGI. This CDR3 has 16 residues. The CDR3 spells CASSYSTAPYNSPLHF. DNA of the CDR3: TGTGCCAGCAGTTACTCGACAGCCCCCTATAATTCACCCCTCCACTTT.

The rearrangement joins TRBV7-9 to TRBJ2-2, with D maybe TRBD2 (5 bases). Germline values: CDR1 SEHNR, CDR2 FQNEAQ (reference sequence). This CDR3 region has 14 residues. Trimming removed 1 base at V and 6 bases at J, with 9 bases between. The CDR3 spells CASSLEHGAGELFF. The CDR3, as DNA: TGTGCCAGCAGCTTAGAGCACGGGGCCGGGGAGCTGTTTTTT.

The chain has TRBV11-2 and TRBJ2-1; TRBD2 matches 7 bases. The V segment lost 1 base and the J segment 5 bases; nucleotides outside the gene matches: 8. The V gene's germline CDR1 is SGHAT and CDR2 FQNNGV. The CDR3 length is 16 residues. This CDR3 is CASSLGGQRDNNEQFF. In nucleotides, the CDR3 is TGTGCCAGCAGCTTAGGAGGCCAGCGGGATAACAATGAGCAGTTCTTC.

The rearrangement uses TRBV5-1 and TRBJ2-5; 8 nucleotides agree with TRBD2. The CDR3 has 15 amino acids. The J segment lost 1 base and the V segment lost 3 bases, leaving 5 bases of the junction unmatched. The germline gives CDR1 SGHRS, CDR2 YFSETQ. CDR3 DNA: TGCGCCAGCAGCTGGAGCGGGGGCAGCCAAGAGACCCAGTACTTC. Translation gives CASSWSGGSQETQYF.

Comments on this clone: The junction shows a germline mismatch at one end, possibly a read error. This chain uses TRBV11-2 with TRBJ1-3, with a weak D call TRBD1 (6 bases). CDR1 is SGHAT and CDR2 is FQNNGV in the germline V gene. The CDR3 contains 16 residues. CDR3 bases: TGTGCCAGCAGCTTATCCCGGGGGGCAGTTGGAGACACCATATATTTT. It specifies CASSLSRGAVGDTIYF.

The rearrangement uses TRBV28 and TRBJ1-4, with D unclear. In germline, CDR1 is MDHEN, CDR2 SYDVKM. V lost 4 bases and J 11 bases, leaving 17 bases between the germline ends. This CDR3 comprises 14 residues. The CDR3, as DNA: TGTGCCAGCAGTTCACCAAAAACCCTCGGGAAACTGTTTTTT. Translating it yields CASSSPKTLGKLFF.

As to this clone: Compared with germline, one end of the junction differs, possibly owing to a read error. The V gene is TRBV5-4, the J gene TRBJ2-5; D may be TRBD2 (6 bases). Germline V gene data show CDR1 as SGHNT and CDR2 as YYREEE (reference sequence). CDR3 length: 11 amino acids. This CDR3 is CAGGFGTFLDF. The CDR3 nucleotides are TGTGCCGGGGGGTTCGGCACCTTCTTAGACTTC. Using reference TRBV5-4 and TRBJ2-5 for the parts outside the CDR3, the full variable domain is ETGVTQSPTHLIKTRGQQVTLRCSSQSGHNTVSWYQQALGQGPQFIFQYYREEENGRGNFPPRFSGLQFPNYSSELNVNALELDDSALYLCAGGFGTFLDFGPGTRLLVL.

CDR3 DNA sequence: TGTGCCAGCAGTGCCTTCGACAGGGGGTACACCGGGGAGCTGTTTTTT. Translating gives CASSAFDRGYTGELFF. The chain has TRBV25-1 and TRBJ2-2; the match to TRBD1 covers 9 bases. Germline CDR1 MGHDK, CDR2 SYGVNS. The V and J ends lost 4 bases and 3 bases, in that order; junction bases with no gene match: 6. This CDR3 region has 16 residues.

The V and J genes are TRBV14 and TRBJ1-2, with a tentative D call TRBD1 (5 bases). Per the germline V gene, CDR1 is SGHDN and CDR2 is FVKESK. Between the trimmed V and J ends, which lost 1 base and 4 bases, there was a span of 10 bases. The CDR3 runs to 14 residues. CDR3 sequence: CASSQVQGPYGYTF. The CDR3 DNA reads as TGTGCCAGCAGCCAAGTCCAGGGTCCCTATGGCTACACCTTC.

Regarding this clone: At one end, the junction sequence differs from germline, possibly due to a read error. The CDR3 coding sequence is TGTGCTAGCAGCCCCTCGGCGGGGTTGATCAATGAGCAGTTCTTC. Its protein is CASSPSAGLINEQFF. The rearrangement joins TRBV7-7 to TRBJ2-1; D may be TRBD2 (6 bases). CDR3 length equals 15 residues. Germline loops: CDR1 SSHAT, CDR2 FNYEAQ (reference sequence).

This clone was counted a few times. The chain recombines TRBV30 with TRBJ2-5; 8 nucleotides align to TRBD2. Germline values: CDR1 GTSNPN, CDR2 SVGIG (reference sequence). The CDR3 totals 13 residues. Trimming removed 3 bases from V and 5 bases from J; junction bases left unmatched: 5. CDR3 coding DNA: TGTGCCTGGAGCCAGCGGGAGTGGGAGACCCAGTACTTC. This sequence encodes CAWSQREWETQYF. The full variable domain, completed using reference TRBV30 and TRBJ2-5, is SQTIHQWPATLVQPVGSPLSLECTVEGTSNPNLYWYRQAAGRGLQLLFYSVGIGQISSEVPQNLSASRPQDRQFILSSKKLLLSDSGFYLCAWSQREWETQYFGPGTRLLVL.

This clone was seen just once. The chain has TRBV4-1 and TRBJ2-5; 13 bases match TRBD2. The V and J ends lost 2 bases and 6 bases, in that order; junction bases with no gene match: 15. The CDR3 contains 19 residues. Germline V gene sequence: CDR1 MGHRA, CDR2 YSYEKL. The CDR3 DNA sequence: TGCGCCAGCAGCCAACCTAGCTGGACTAGCGGGGGTCCCCCCAAGACCCAGTACTTC. It translates to CASSQPSWTSGGPPKTQYF.

The chain has TRBV19 and TRBJ1-5; D not certain. Germline loops: CDR1 LNHDA, CDR2 SQIVND (reference sequence). Trimming cost V 4 bases and J 4 bases, with 26 bases left between them. The CDR3 extends over 19 amino acids. Written as DNA, the CDR3 is TGTGCCAGTAGTACGAAACCACAAGTCGCCGTTACCCGAAATCAGCCCCAGCATTTT. This sequence encodes CASSTKPQVAVTRNQPQHF.

The CDR3 nucleotides are TGTGCCAGCAGCTATACTAGCGGGATATCTGGGGAGCTGTTTTTT. This codes for CASSYTSGISGELFF. V is TRBV7-9 and J is TRBJ2-2; 10 nucleotides line up with TRBD2. V trimming: 4 bases; J trimming: 8 bases; junction bases outside the gene matches: 7. The CDR3 has 15 amino acids. Looked up from germline, CDR1 is SEHNR and CDR2 is FQNEAQ (reference sequence).

The CDR3 DNA reads as TGTGCCAGCATCTCAGGGACAGGTCGCTCCTACGAGCAGTACGTC. Translated: CASISGTGRSYEQYV. The J gene is TRBJ2-7, the V gene TRBV11-2, with 8 bases identical to TRBD1. CDR1 is SGHAT, CDR2 FQNNGV, per germline. CDR3 length equals 15 residues. The J segment lost 0 bases and the V segment lost 7 bases, leaving 8 bases of the junction unmatched.

The genes are TRBV6-5 and TRBJ1-6; D is unclear. This CDR3 is 14 amino acids long. Germline loops: CDR1 MNHEY, CDR2 SVGAGI. Trimming took off 6 bases at V and 7 bases at J, with 13 bases between the two ends. The CDR3 sequence is CASSATHSNSPLHF. The CDR3 DNA is TGTGCCAGCAGCGCCACCCACAGCAATTCACCCCTCCACTTT.